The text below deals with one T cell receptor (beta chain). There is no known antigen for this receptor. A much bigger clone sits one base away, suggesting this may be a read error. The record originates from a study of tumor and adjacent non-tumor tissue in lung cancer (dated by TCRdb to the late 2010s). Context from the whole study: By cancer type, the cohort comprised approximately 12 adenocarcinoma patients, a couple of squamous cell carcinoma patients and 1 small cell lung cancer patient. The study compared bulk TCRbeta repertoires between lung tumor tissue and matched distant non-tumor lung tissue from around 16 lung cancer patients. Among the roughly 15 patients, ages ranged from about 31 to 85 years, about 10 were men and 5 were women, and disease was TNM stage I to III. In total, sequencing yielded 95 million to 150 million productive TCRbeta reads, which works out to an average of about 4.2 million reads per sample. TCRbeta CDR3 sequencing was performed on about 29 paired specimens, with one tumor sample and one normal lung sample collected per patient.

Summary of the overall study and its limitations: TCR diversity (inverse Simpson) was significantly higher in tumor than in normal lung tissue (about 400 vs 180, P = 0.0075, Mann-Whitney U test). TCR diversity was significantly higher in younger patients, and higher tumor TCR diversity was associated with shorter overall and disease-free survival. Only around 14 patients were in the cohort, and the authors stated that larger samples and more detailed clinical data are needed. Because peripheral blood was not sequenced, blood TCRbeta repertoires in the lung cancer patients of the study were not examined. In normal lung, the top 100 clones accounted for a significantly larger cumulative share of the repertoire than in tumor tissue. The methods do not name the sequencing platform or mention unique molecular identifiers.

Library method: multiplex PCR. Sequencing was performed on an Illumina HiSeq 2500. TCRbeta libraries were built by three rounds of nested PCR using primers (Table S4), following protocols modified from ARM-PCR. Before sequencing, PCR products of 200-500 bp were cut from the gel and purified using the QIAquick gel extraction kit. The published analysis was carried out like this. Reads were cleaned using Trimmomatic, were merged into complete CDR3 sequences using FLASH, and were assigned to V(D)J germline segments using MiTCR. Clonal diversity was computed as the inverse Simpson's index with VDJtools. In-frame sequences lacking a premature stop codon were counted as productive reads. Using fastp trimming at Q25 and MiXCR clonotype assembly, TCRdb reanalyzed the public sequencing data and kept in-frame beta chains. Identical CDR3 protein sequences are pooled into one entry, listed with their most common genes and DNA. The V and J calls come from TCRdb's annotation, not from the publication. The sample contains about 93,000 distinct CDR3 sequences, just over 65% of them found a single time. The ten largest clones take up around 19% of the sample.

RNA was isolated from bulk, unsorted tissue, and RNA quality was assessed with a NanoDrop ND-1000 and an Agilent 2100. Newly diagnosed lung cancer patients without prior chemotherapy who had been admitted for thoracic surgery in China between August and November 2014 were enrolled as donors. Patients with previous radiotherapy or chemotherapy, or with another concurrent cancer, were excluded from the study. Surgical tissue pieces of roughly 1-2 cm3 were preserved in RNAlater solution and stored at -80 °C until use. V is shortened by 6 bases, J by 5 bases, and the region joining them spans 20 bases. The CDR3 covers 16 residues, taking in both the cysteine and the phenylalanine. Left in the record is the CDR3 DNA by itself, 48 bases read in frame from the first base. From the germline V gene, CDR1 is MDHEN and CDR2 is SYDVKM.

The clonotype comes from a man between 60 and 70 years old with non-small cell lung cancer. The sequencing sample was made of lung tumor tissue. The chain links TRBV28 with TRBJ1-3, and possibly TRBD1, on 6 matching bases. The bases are TGTGCCAGCAGATATGGACACAGGGATTCTAGAAACACCATATATTTT. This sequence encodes CASRYGHRDSRNTIYF.